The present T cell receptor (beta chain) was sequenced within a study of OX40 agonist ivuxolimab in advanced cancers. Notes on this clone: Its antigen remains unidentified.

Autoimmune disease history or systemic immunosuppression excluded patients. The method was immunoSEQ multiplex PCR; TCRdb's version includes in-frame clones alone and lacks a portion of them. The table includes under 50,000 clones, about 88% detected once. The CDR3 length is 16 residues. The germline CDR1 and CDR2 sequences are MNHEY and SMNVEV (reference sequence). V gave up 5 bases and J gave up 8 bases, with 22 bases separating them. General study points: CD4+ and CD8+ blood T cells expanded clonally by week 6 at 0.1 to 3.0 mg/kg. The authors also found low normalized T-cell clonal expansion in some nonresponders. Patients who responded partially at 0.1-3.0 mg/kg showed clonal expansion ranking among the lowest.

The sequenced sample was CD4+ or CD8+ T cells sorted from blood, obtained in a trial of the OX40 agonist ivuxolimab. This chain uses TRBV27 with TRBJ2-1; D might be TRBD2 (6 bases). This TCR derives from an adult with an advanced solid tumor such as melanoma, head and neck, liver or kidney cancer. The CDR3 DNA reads TGTGCCAGCAGTCCCTCCCTTGGGATAGCGGTATATGAGCAGTTCTTC. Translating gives CASSPSLGIAVYEQFF.